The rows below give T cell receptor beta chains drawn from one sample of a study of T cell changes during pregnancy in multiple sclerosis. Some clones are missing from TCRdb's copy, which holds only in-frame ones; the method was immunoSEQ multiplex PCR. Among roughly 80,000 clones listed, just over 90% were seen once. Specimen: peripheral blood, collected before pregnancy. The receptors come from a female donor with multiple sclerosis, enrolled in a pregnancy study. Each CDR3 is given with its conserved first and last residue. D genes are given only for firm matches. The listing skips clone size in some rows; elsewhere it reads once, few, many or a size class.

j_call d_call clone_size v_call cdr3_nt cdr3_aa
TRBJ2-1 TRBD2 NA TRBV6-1 TGTGCCGGGAAAAGGGGCGGGGGCAATGAGCAGTTCTTC CAGKRGGGNEQFF
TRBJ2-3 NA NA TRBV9 TGTGCCAGCAGCGTAGTTTCGGATACGCAGTATTTT CASSVVSDTQYF
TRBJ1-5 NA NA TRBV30 TGTGCCTGGAGCGACAGTAGCAATCAGCCCCAGCATTTT CAWSDSSNQPQHF
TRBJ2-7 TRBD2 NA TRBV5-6 TGTGCCAGCAGCTATGGGGGGGGAATCTACGAGCAGTACTTC CASSYGGGIYEQYF
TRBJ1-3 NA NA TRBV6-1 TGTGCCAGCAGTGAACAGAACTCTGGAAACACCATATATTTT CASSEQNSGNTIYF
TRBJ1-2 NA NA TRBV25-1 TGTGCCAGCAGTAGACTAACGATGGGGAACTATGGCTACACCTTC CASSRLTMGNYGYTF
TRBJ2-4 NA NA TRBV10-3 TGTGCCTCGGCCCAGGACTCACAACTAGCCAAAAACATTCAGTACTTC CASAQDSQLAKNIQYF
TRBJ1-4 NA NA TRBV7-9 TGTGCCAGCTCGAATGAAAAACTGTTTTTT CASSNEKLFF
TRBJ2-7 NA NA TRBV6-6 TGTGCCAGCAGTTACTCAGGCGGCGAGCAGTACTTC CASSYSGGEQYF
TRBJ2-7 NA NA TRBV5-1 TGCGCCAGCAGCTTGGAGGGACACTCCTACGAGCAGTACTTC CASSLEGHSYEQYF
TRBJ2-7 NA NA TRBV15 TGTGCCACCAGCAGAGGGGGGGGCGCCTCCTACGAGCAGTACTTC CATSRGGGASYEQYF
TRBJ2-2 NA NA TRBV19 TGTGCCAGTAGTATAGGGGAGGCGAACACCGGGGAGCTGTTTTTT CASSIGEANTGELFF
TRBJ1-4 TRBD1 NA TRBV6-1 TGTGCCAGCACCGACCGACAGGGGGATAATGAAAAACTGTTTTTT CASTDRQGDNEKLFF
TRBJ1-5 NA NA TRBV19 TGTGCCAGTAGTCCCCGCAGGGGTGGTAATCAGCCCCAGCATTTT CASSPRRGGNQPQHF
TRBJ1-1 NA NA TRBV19 TGTGCCAGTAGTGCCCGGGTTATGAACACTGAAGCTTTCTTT CASSARVMNTEAFF
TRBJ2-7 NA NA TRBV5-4 TGTGCCAGCAGCTTGGGGGGAGGCGAGCAGTACTTC CASSLGGGEQYF
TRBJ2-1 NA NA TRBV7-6 TGTGCCAGCAGCTTATCGTCGGGCGGGATCAACAATGAGCAGTTCTTC CASSLSSGGINNEQFF
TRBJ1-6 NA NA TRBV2 TGTGCCAGTCACGAGAGGTCCTATAATTCACCCCTCCACTTT CASHERSYNSPLHF
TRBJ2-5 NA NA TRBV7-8 TGTGCCAGCAGCTTAGCAATTGGAGCACGGGAGACCCAGTACTTC CASSLAIGARETQYF
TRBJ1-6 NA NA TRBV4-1 TGCGCCAGCAGCCAAGACAGGGCTAGCTCCTATAATTCACCCCTCCACTTT CASSQDRASSYNSPLHF
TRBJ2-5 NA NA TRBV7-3 TGTGCCAGCGGGGAGACAGAGACCCAGTACTTC CASGETETQYF
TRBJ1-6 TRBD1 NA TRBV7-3 TGTGCCAGCAGCGTCGGACAGGGGGCTAATTCACCCCTCCACTTT CASSVGQGANSPLHF
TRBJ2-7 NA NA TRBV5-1 TGCGCCAGCAGCTTCTGGGGGGTTATAGACGAGCAGTACTTC CASSFWGVIDEQYF
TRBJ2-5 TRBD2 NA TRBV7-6 TGTGCCAGCAGACAAAGCGGGGGCCAAGAGACCCAGTACTTC CASRQSGGQETQYF
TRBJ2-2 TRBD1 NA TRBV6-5 TGTGCCAGCAGAACCGGGACAGCCTTCGGCGGGGAGCTGTTTTTT CASRTGTAFGGELFF
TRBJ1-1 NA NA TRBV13 TGTGCCAACACCCCCGCCGGGACTATCACTGAAGCTTTCTTT CANTPAGTITEAFF
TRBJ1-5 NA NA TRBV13 TGTGCCAGTGGCAGGGCGAATCAGCCCCAGCATTTT CASGRANQPQHF
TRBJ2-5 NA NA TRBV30 TGTGCCTGGAGTGTACTCGGGGAGACCCAGTACTTC CAWSVLGETQYF
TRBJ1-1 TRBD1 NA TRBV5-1 TGCGCCAGCAGCTTGGTCGGACAGGTGGACCCTCAAGCTTTCTTT CASSLVGQVDPQAFF
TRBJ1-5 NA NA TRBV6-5 TGTGCCAGCAGTTATAACCATCAACTCCAGCCCCAGCATTTT CASSYNHQLQPQHF
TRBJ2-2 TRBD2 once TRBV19 TGTGCCAGTAGGGGGGTAGCGGGGGGTACCGGGGAGCTGTTTTTT CASRGVAGGTGELFF
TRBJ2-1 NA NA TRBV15 TGTGCCACCAGCAGGGGGGCAGGATACAATGAGCAGTTCTTC CATSRGAGYNEQFF
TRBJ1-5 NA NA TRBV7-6 TGTGCCAGCAGCTTCGAGCGGGACCAGCCCCAGCATTTT CASSFERDQPQHF
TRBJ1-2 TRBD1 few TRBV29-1 TGCAGCGTTGAAAGCGGGTCCGGGACAGCTTCCGGCTACACCTTC CSVESGSGTASGYTF
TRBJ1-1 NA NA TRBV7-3 TGTGCCAGCAGCTTAATAACTGCGATTGTGAACACTGAAGCTTTCTTT CASSLITAIVNTEAFF
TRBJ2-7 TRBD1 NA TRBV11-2 TGTGCCAGCAGGTTACGGGACAGCCACTACGAGCAGTACTTC CASRLRDSHYEQYF
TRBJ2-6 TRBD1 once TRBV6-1 TGTGCCAGCAGCAAAGACAGGGTGGACGTCCTGACTTTC CASSKDRVDVLTF
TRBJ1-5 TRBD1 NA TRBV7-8 TGTGCCAGCAGTAAAGACAGGGGGAAGGGTCAGCCCCAGCATTTT CASSKDRGKGQPQHF
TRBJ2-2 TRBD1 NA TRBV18 TGTGCCAGCTTGGGACAGGGATGGACCGGGGAGCTGTTTTTT CASLGQGWTGELFF
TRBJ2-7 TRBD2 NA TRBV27 TGTGCCAGCAGTCCCGTTCGGCCGGGGGGGCCGGCCTACGAGCAGTACTTC CASSPVRPGGPAYEQYF
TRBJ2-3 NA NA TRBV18 TGTGCCAGCTCGCTCCTTCTGCAGGCAGATACGCAGTATTTT CASSLLLQADTQYF
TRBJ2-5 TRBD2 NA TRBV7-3 TGTGCCAGCAGTCTCAGCGGGGGGGCCTTGGAGACCCAGTACTTC CASSLSGGALETQYF
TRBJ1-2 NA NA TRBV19 TGTGCCAGCCTCGGGGGGTTTTATATTGGCTACACCTTC CASLGGFYIGYTF
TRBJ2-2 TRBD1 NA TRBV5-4 TGTGCCAGCAGCTCCCCTGAGGGGGCAACCGGGGAGCTGTTTTTT CASSSPEGATGELFF
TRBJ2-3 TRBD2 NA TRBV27 TGTGCCAGCAGCCGGGGCGGGGGAGCTACTAGCACAGATACGCAGTATTTT CASSRGGGATSTDTQYF
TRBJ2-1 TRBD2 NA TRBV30 TGTGCCTTCCGGGGGCGGGGGGGCTACAATGAGCAGTTCTTC CAFRGRGGYNEQFF
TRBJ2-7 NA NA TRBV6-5 TGTGCCAGCAAGGTGGGCAGTTCCTACGAGCAGTACTTC CASKVGSSYEQYF
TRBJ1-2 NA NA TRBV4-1 TGCGCCAGCAGCCAAGGCGGGGGGCGAGGTGGCTACACCTTC CASSQGGGRGGYTF
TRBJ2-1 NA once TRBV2 TGTGCCAGCAGTGAGACCACAGGGAATGAGCAGTTCTTC CASSETTGNEQFF
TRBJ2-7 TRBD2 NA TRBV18 TGTGCCAGCTCACCACCGGGACTAGTAGCCGAGCAGTACTTC CASSPPGLVAEQYF